This T cell receptor (beta chain) was obtained from a study of naive and memory T cell subsets (dated by TCRdb to 2017 to 2019). Regarding the study in general: Sorted naive and memory T cell subsets from peripheral blood were analyzed in the study using a UMI-based, open-source pipeline for TCR alpha and beta sequencing. Complete agreement was observed between the functional CMV T cell responses and the IgG serology results. RNA was DNase-treated and reverse transcribed with TCR constant-region primers, mostly using SuperScript III. Study-wide findings and limitations: After error correction, over 90% of naive TCR sequences appeared only once, giving much steeper abundance distributions than memory subsets. A clonotype was defined as a single alpha or beta chain sequence rather than as a paired alpha/beta receptor. RNA-based TCR counts may be affected by expression changes linked to T cell activation and differentiation. In both CD4 and CD8 cells, going from naive through CM, EM and EMRA, the Gini index went up while Shannon and inverse Simpson diversity went down. The repertoire findings for the naive and memory subsets could not be validated against a ground truth because none was available. A few larger clonotypes were found in naive repertoires, especially CD8, and these larger clonotypes were possibly memory cells re-expressing CD45RA. TCR abundance followed a power law with an exponent that was different for naive and memory subsets but consistent across the three individuals.

From the second PCR step on, the TCR alpha and beta chain libraries were amplified in separate reactions. CMV status of each donor was established by measuring IFNgamma production from CD4+ T cells after fresh PBMCs were stimulated overnight with CMV viral lysate. Using Miltenyi beads, CD4 T cells were first positively selected, and CD8 T cells were then positively selected from the CD4-negative fraction. Cells were stained for CD3, CD4, CD8, CD45RA, CD27 and a live/dead dye and were sorted on a BD Aria II into four subsets based on CD45RA and CD27. Blood was obtained from a few healthy volunteers, and the blood from each volunteer was fractionated into CD4 and CD8 T cells and subsequently into four differentiation subsets. Roughly 0.13 L of peripheral blood was collected from each donor, and PBMC were isolated by Ficoll-Paque PLUS density-gradient centrifugation. The sorted cells were lysed in RLT buffer, after which RNA was extracted using a Qiagen RNeasy kit and kept at -80 degrees C.

From cysteine to phenylalanine, the CDR3 is 16 amino acids long. Of all the DNA, just the CDR3 is kept, 48 bases in frame from base 1. CDR1 and CDR2 are read off the germline V gene as MDHEN and SYDVKM. V ends up 2 bases short and J 1 base short, with an unmatched junction base count of 7. The library relied on UMI-ligation and nested PCR. An equimolar mix of two oligonucleotides covering both TRBC1 and TRBC2 was used as the beta constant-region primer. A single-stranded oligonucleotide containing the SP2 primer and a 12-nucleotide UMI was joined to the 3' end of the cDNA by T4 RNA ligase 1. The ligated cDNA went through four rounds of PCR with nested alpha and beta constant-region primers together with the SP2 primer. Incubation of the ligation reaction lasted roughly 19-24 hours at 16 degrees C. To avoid over-amplification, PCR2 was usually performed as a SYBR Green qPCR and halted once a predetermined threshold was reached. Every purification after the first one was done using Agencourt AMPure XP magnetic beads. Libraries were quantified by Qubit and checked on a TapeStation, where a main peak was expected near 650 bp. Sequencing of the pooled libraries was done on an Illumina MiSeq using v2 2x251 paired-end kits, which typically yielded roughly 0.95-2.2 million reads per sample. Each sample library was pooled at approximately 4 nM, and about 5-7% PhiX was included to improve cluster recognition. In the authors' own workflow: V and J genes were assigned to Demultiplexor-processed FASTQ reads by Decombinator through tag matching, with a single base-pair mismatch being allowed. Collapsinator used UMIs to correct both sequencing errors and frequency errors arising from PCR heterogeneity. CDR3Translator translated TCRs and extracted CDR3s from the conserved cysteine to the FGXG phenylalanine, flagging non-productive sequences. Gini, Shannon entropy and inverse Simpson indices were calculated on repertoires that had been subsampled to equal numbers of UMI-defined TCRs. Clonotype abundance distributions were fitted to a power law by maximum likelihood within the linear range. Similar UMI counts, unique TCR numbers and clonal distributions were obtained with the pipeline and with MIGEC on one naive CD8 sample. In one analysis, naive TCRs also found in any memory subset of the same donor were removed from the naive repertoire. A set of roughly 6,600 CMV-associated CDR3 sequences, compiled from VDJdb and a published dataset, was used to search the repertoires. The public reads were quality trimmed at Q25 with fastp and then assembled into clones with MiXCR by TCRdb, keeping productive beta chains. Under each unique CDR3 protein, matching rows form one entry showing the most common genes and DNA. V and J calls and clone size were set by TCRdb, not the authors. The sample table lists approximately 140,000 distinct CDR3 sequences, more than 15% of them with a count of one. About 0.14% of the sample comes from the top ten.

For this clonotype: No cognate antigen has been identified for it. Base qualities are not provided; no much larger clone lies one nucleotide away.

The receptor was isolated from a human donor in good health. The sequence links TRBV28 to TRBJ1-1, with 7 central nucleotides matching TRBD1. The source material was naive CD4+ T cells from blood. The cell subset or site label, read with the paper, signifies: naive T cells, CD45RA high CD27+. The CDR3 has the sequence CASSLRGWTGNTEAFF. In nucleotide form, the sequence is TGTGCCAGCAGTTTACGGGGATGGACAGGGAACACTGAAGCTTTCTTT.